This TCR beta chain derives from a study of T-cell reconstitution after alpha-beta-depleted transplantation in children. This clonotype was detected many times. This sample's TCRbeta library carried unique molecular identifier barcodes. Via MiXCR, TCRdb re-called the PCR reads, giving one row per CDR3 protein. The sample consists of some 640,000 distinct CDR3 sequences, around a sixth of them appearing once. V dropped 4 bases and J dropped 1 base, with 10 bases sitting between them. This CDR3 region has 14 residues. Germline-derived CDR1 and CDR2 are MNHEY and SVGAGI. The V gene is TRBV6-5, the J gene TRBJ1-1; unclear D gene. This TCR was recovered from a human donor who donated a stem cell graft to a child with acute myeloid leukemia. The sequencing here drew on PBMCs from the stem cell graft donor, taken from the stem cell graft. The CDR3 sequence: CASSSLRGNTEAFF. The CDR3 DNA is TGTGCCAGCAGTTCGCTGCGGGGGAACACTGAAGCTTTCTTT.